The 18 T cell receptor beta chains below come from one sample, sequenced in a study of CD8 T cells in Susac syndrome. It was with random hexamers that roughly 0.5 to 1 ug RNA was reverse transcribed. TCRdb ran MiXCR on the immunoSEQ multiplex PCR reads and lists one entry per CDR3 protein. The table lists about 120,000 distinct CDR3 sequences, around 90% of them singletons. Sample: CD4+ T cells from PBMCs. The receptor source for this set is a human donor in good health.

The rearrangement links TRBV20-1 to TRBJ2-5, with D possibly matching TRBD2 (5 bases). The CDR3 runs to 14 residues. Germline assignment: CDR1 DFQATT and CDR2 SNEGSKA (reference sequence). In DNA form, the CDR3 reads TGCAGCCCTAGAGCTCGGGATTCGAGGGAGACCCAGTACTTC. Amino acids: CSPRARDSRETQYF.

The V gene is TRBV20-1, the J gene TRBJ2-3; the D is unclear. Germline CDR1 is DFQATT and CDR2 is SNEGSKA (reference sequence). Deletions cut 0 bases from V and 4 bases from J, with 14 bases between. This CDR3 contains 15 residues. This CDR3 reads CSARDVARGADTQYF. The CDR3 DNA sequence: TGCAGTGCTAGAGACGTGGCTCGCGGCGCAGATACGCAGTATTTT.

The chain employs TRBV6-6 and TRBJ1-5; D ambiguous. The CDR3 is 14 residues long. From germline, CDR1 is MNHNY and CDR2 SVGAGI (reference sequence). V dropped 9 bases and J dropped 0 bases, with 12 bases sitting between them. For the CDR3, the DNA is TGTGCCAGTTGGCCAGGTTATAGCAATCAGCCCCAGCATTTT. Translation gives CASWPGYSNQPQHF.

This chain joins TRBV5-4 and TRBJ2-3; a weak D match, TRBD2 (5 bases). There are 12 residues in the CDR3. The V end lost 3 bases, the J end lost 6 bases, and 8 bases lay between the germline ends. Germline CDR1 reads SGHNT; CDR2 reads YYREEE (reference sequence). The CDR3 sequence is CASSSAGDTQYF. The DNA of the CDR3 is TGTGCCAGCAGCTCTGCGGGCGATACGCAGTATTTT.

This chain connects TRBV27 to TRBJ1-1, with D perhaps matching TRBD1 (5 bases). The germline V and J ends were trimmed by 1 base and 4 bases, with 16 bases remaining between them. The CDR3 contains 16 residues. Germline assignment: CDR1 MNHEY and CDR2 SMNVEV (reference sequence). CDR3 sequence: CASSLLLQGRGTEAFF. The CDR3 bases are TGTGCCAGCAGTTTATTACTTCAGGGACGGGGCACTGAAGCTTTCTTT.

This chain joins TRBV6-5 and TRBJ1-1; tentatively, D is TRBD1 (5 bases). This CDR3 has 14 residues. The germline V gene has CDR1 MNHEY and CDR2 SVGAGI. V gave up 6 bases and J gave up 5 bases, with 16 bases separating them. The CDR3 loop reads CASSRIGDRTEAFF. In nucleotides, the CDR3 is TGTGCCAGCAGCCGAATAGGGGATCGGACTGAAGCTTTCTTT.

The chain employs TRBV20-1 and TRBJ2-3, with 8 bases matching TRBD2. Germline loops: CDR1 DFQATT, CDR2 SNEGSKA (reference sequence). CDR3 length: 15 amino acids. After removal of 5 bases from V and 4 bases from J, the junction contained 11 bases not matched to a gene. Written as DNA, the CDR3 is TGCAGTGCTGGGGGGGAGCGGGGGCGGTCAGATACGCAGTATTTT. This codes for CSAGGERGRSDTQYF.

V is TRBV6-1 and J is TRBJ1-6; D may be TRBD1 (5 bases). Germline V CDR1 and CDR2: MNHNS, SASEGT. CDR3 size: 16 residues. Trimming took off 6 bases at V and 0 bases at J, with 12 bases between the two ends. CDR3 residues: CASSLRGNSYNSPLHF. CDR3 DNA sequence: TGTGCCAGCAGCCTACGGGGGAACTCCTATAATTCACCCCTCCACTTT.

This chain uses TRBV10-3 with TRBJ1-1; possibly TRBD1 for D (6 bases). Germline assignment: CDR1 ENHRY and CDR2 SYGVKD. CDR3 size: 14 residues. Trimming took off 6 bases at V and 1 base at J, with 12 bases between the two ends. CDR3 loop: CAISQTGENTEAFF. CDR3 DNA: TGTGCCATCAGCCAGACAGGAGAGAACACTGAAGCTTTCTTT.

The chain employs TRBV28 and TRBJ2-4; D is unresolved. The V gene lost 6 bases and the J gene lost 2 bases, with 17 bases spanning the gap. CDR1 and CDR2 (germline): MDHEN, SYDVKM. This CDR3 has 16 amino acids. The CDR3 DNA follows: TGTGCCAGCAGCCTCCTCTCTAGGCAACCCAAAAACATTCAGTACTTC. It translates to CASSLLSRQPKNIQYF.

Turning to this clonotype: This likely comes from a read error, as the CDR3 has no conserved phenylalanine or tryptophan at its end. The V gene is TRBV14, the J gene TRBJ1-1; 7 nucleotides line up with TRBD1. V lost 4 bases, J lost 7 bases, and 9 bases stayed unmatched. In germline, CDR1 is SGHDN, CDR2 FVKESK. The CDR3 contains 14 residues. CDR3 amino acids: CASSRTPGQSEAFS. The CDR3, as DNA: TGTGCCAGCAGCCGAACCCCGGGACAGAGTGAAGCTTTCTCT.

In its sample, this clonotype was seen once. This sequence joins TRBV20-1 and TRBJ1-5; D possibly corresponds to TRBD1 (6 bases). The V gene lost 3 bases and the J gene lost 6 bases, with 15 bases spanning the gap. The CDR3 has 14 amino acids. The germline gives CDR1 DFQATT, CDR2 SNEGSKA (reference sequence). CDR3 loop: CSASYATGPQPQHF. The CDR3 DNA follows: TGCAGTGCTAGTTACGCCACAGGGCCTCAGCCCCAGCATTTT.

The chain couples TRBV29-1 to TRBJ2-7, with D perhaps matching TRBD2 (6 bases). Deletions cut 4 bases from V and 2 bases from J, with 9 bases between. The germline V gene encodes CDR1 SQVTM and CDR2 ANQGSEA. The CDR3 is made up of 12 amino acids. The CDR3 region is CSVGGETYEQYF. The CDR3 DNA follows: TGCAGCGTTGGGGGGGAGACCTACGAGCAGTACTTC.

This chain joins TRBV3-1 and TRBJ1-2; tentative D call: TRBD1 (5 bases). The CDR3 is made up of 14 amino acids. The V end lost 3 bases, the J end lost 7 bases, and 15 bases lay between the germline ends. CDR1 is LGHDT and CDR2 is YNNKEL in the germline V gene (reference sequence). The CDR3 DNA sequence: TGTGCCAGCAGCCACCCTTGGGCAGGGAGTGGCTACACCTTC. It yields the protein CASSHPWAGSGYTF.

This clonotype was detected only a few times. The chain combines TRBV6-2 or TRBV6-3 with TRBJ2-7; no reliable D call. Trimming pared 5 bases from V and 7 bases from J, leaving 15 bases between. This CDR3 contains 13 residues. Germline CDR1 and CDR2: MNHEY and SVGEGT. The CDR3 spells CASSVMEWVEQYF. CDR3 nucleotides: TGTGCCAGCAGTGTAATGGAGTGGGTTGAGCAGTACTTC.

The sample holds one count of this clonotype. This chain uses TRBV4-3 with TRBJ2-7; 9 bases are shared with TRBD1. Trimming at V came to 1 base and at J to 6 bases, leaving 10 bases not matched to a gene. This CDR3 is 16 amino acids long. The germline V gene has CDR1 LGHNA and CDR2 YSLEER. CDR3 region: CASSQGPPGQGIEQYF. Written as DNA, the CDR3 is TGCGCCAGCAGCCAAGGTCCTCCGGGACAGGGAATCGAGCAGTACTTC.

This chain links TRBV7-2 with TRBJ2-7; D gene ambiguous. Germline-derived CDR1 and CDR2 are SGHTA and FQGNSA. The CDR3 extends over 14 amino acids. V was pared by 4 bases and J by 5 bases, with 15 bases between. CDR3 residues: CASSSPPIRHEQYF. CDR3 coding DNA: TGTGCCAGCAGCTCCCCTCCTATTCGACACGAGCAGTACTTC.

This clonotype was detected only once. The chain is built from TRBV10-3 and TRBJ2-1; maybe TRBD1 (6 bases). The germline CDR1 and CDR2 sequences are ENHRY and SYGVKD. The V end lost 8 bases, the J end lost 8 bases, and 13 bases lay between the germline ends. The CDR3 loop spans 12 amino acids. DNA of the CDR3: TGTGCCATCGCAGGGGCGAGCGATGAGCAGTTCTTC. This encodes CAIAGASDEQFF.